This TCR beta chain is drawn from a study of blood T cell repertoires in COVID-19. TCRdb keeps only in-frame clones here, not all; method: immunoSEQ multiplex PCR. Here the sample spans about 400,000 clones, approximately 85% being singletons. There are 16 residues in the CDR3. CDR1 SGDLS and CDR2 YYNGEE come from the germline V gene. J gave up 2 bases and V 0 bases, and 4 bases lay outside the gene matches. Cohort placement rested on clinical history that participants reported themselves. Specimen: PBMCs or T cells enriched from blood (not recorded which). The TCR was taken from a woman between 40 and 55 years old with acute COVID-19. The V and J genes are TRBV9 and TRBJ2-3; 9 bases are shared with TRBD2. CDR3 sequence (DNA): TGTGCCAGCAGCGTAGGGGCGGGGGGGCACACAGATACGCAGTATTTT. Its translation: CASSVGAGGHTDTQYF.